The T cell receptor (beta chain) under discussion was sequenced for a study of vaccination and CD4 T cells after COVID-19. Study details: Stimulation of cells relied on overlapping spike peptides derived from SARS-CoV-2, HCoV-NL63, HCoV-OC43 and HCoV-229E.

CD4+ T cells that had been cultured provided DNA sequenced with the Oncomine TCR Beta short-read assay. It was from cultured CD4+ T cells that genomic DNA was extracted. TCRdb reanalysed the PCR reads using MiXCR and keeps one entry per CDR3 protein. Of thousands of distinct CDR3 sequences in the sample, 64% were seen once. This sample's treatment: approximately 10-day PBMC culture with coronavirus spike peptide pools or control peptides (ViraFEST assay). ViraFEST enlarged antigen-specific T cell populations with peptide pools and afterwards sequenced TCRs. The CDR3 length is 16 residues. Between the trimmed V and J ends, which lost 2 bases and 1 base, there was a span of 13 bases. Germline V gene lookup returns CDR1 WNHNN and CDR2 SYGVQD (reference sequence). With regard to this clonotype: The antigen is unknown.

This TCR was sampled from a human donor who had recovered from COVID-19. The chain joins TRBV10-1 to TRBJ2-3, with D possibly TRBD1 on 5 matching bases. Source material: CD4+ T cells from blood, cultured in vitro. CDR3 sequence (DNA): TGCGCCAGCAGTGAGCCAAATCCGACAGGCACAGATACGCAGTATTTT. The encoded protein is CASSEPNPTGTDTQYF.